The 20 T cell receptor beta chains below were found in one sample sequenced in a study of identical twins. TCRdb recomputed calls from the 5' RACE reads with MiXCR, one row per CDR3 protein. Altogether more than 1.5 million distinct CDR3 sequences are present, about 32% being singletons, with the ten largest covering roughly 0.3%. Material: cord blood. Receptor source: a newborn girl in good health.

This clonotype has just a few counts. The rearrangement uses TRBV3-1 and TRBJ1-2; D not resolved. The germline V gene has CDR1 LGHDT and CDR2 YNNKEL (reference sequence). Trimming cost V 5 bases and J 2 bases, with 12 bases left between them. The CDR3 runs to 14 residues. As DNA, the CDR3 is TGTGCCAGCAGCGAAAACAGAATAAACTATGGCTACACCTTC. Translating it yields CASSENRINYGYTF.

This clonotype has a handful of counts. The CDR3 sequence is CATSDFEGSEQYF. In nucleotides, the CDR3 is TGTGCCACCAGTGATTTCGAGGGATCCGAGCAGTACTTC. The J gene is TRBJ2-7, the V gene TRBV24-1; TRBD2 is a possible D gene (5 bases). Germline V gene data show CDR1 as KGHDR and CDR2 as SFDVKD. V lost 1 base to trimming and J lost 6 bases, with 9 bases between them. The CDR3 is made up of 13 amino acids.

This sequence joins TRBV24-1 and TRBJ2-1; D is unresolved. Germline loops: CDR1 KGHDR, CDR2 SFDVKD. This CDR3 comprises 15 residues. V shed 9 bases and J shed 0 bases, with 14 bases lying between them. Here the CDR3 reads CATSSTHFSYNEQFF. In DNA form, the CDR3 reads TGTGCCACCTCGTCGACTCATTTCTCCTACAATGAGCAGTTCTTC.

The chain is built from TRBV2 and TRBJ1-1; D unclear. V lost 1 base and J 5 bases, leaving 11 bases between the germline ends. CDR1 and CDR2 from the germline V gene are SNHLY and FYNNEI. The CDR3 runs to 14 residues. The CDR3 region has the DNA TGTGCCAGCAGTGAAGGATTAGCGAAGACTGAAGCTTTCTTT. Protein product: CASSEGLAKTEAFF.

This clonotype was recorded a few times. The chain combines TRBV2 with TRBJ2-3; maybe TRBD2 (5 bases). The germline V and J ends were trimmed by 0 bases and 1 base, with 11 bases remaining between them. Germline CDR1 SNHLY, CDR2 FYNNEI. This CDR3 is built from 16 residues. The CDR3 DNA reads TGTGCCAGCAGTGAAGCGGGAGTGTGGGGCACAGATACGCAGTATTTT. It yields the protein CASSEAGVWGTDTQYF.

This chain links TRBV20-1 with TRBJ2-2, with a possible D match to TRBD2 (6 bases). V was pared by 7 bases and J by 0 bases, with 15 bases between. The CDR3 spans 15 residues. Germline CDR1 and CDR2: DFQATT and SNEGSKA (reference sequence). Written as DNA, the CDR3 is TGCAGTGGCAGGAGGGACGGCGCGAACACCGGGGAGCTGTTTTTT. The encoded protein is CSGRRDGANTGELFF.

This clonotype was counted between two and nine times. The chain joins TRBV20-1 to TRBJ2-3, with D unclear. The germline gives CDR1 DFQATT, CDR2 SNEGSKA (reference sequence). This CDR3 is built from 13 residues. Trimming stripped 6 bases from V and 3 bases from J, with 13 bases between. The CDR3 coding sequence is TGCAGTGCCCAGGTGTGGGGAACAGATACGCAGTATTTT. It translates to CSAQVWGTDTQYF.

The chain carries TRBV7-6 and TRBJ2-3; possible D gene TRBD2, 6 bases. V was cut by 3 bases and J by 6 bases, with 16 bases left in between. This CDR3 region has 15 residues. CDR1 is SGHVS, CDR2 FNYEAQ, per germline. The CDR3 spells CASSLGSGLGDTQYF. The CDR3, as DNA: TGTGCCAGCAGCTTGGGAAGCGGGCTGGGGGATACGCAGTATTTT.

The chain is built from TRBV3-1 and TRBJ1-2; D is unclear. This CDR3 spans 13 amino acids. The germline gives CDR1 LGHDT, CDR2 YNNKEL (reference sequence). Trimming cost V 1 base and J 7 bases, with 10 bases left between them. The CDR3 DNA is TGTGCCAGCAGCCAAGTACTGGGTTCTGGCTACACCTTC. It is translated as CASSQVLGSGYTF.

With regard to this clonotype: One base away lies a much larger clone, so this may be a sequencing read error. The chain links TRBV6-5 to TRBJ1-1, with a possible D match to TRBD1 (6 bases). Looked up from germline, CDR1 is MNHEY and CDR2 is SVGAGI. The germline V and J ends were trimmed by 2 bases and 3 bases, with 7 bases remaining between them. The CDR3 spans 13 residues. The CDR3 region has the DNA TGTGCCAGCAGTTACGAGGGGGACACTGAAGCTTTCTTT. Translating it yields CASSYEGDTEAFF.

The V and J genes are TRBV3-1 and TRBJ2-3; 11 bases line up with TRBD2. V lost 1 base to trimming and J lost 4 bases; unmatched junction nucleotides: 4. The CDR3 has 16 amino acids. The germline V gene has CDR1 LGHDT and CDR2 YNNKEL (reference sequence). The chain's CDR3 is CASSQGGSGGADTQYF. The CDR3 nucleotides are TGTGCCAGCAGCCAAGGGGGTAGCGGGGGGGCAGATACGCAGTATTTT.

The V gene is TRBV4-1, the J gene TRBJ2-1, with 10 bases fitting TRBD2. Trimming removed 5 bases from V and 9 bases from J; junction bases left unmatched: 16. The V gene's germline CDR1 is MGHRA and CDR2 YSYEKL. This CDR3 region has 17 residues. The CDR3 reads CASSNRELAGVSSEQFF. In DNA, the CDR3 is TGCGCCAGCAGCAACAGGGAGCTAGCGGGAGTGTCGAGTGAGCAGTTCTTC.

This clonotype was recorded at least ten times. For the CDR3, the DNA is TGTGCCAGCAGCCAAGAAATTGGAACCTACGAGCAGTACTTC. Its protein product is CASSQEIGTYEQYF. The J gene is TRBJ2-7, the V gene TRBV4-2; D gene ambiguous. This CDR3 is built from 14 residues. Germline V gene lookup returns CDR1 LGHNA and CDR2 YNFKEQ. V lost 0 bases and J lost 2, with 8 bases in between.

The chain's CDR3 is CASSQDTWARLNYGYTF. In DNA form, the CDR3 reads TGCGCCAGCAGCCAAGATACCTGGGCAAGACTTAACTATGGCTACACCTTC. The rearrangement uses TRBV4-1 and TRBJ1-2; D unresolved. V gave up 0 bases and J gave up 1 base, with 15 bases separating them. This CDR3 spans 17 amino acids. The germline V gene has CDR1 MGHRA and CDR2 YSYEKL.

The CDR3 DNA sequence: TGTGCCAGCAGTGAAGCGCTAGGACTAGAGGAGACCCAGTACTTC. Translation gives CASSEALGLEETQYF. The chain employs TRBV2 and TRBJ2-5, with 7 bases that match TRBD2. J lost 5 bases, V lost 0 bases, and 6 bases had no gene match. The CDR3 loop spans 15 amino acids. Germline CDR1 and CDR2: SNHLY and FYNNEI. Full variable domain (outside the CDR3, taken from reference TRBV2 and TRBJ2-5): EPEVTQTPSHQVTQMGQEVILRCVPISNHLYFYWYRQILGQKVEFLVSFYNNEISEKSEIFDDQFSVERPDGSNFTLKIRSTKLEDSAMYFCASSEALGLEETQYFGPGTRLLVL.

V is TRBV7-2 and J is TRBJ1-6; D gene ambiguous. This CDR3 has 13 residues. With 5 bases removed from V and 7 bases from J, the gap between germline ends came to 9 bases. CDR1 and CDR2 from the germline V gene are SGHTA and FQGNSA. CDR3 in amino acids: CASSTRTNSPLHF. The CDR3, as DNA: TGTGCCAGCAGCACCAGGACCAATTCACCCCTCCACTTT.

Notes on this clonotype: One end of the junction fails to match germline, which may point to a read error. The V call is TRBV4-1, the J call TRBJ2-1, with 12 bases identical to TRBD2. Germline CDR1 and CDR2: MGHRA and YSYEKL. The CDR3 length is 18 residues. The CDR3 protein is CASSQDTLAGGKRNEQFF. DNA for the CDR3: TGCGCCAGTAGCCAAGATACACTAGCGGGAGGAAAGCGGAATGAGCAGTTCTTC.

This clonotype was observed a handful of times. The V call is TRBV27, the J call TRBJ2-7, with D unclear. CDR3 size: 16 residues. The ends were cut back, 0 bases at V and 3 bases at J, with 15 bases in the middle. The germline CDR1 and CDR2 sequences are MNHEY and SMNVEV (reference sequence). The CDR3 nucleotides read TGTGCCAGCAGTTTATCGTTCGTACTGACCAACTACGAGCAGTACTTC. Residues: CASSLSFVLTNYEQYF.

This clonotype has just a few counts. The chain's CDR3 is CASSLGGQGIAYFNQPQHF. The CDR3 DNA is TGTGCCAGCAGCTTAGGCGGGCAGGGGATTGCCTACTTTAATCAGCCCCAGCATTTT. The chain uses TRBV7-9 and TRBJ1-5; D may be TRBD1 (6 bases). Trimming pared 1 base from V and 4 bases from J, leaving 23 bases between. Germline lookup yields CDR1 SEHNR and CDR2 FQNEAQ (reference sequence). The CDR3 runs 19 residues.

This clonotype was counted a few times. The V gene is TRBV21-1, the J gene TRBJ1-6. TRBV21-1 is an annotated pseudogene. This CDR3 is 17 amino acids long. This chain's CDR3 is CASSHLDPREENSPLHF. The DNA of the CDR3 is TGTGCCAGCAGCCATCTCGACCCCAGGGAGGAGAATTCACCCCTCCACTTT.